Listed here are 9 T cell receptor beta chains from one sample, sequenced in a study of vaccination effects on CD4 cells after COVID-19. ViraFEST assay sequencing came after antigen-specific CD4+ T cells were expanded with viral peptide pools. Culture lasted about ten days before CD4+ T cell isolation. Generated by immunoSEQ multiplex PCR, the TCRdb table keeps only in-frame clones and is missing some. This table holds tens of thousands of clones, over 75% found once. These TCRs' antigens remain unknown. Sequencing was performed on CD4+ T cells from PBMCs cultured with HCoV-229E spike peptides, taken before COVID-19 vaccination. The receptors originated from a human donor who received a COVID-19 vaccine.

The CDR3: CASGLGTPGDEQFF. CDR3 in DNA: TGTGCTAGTGGTTTGGGGACGCCCGGGGATGAGCAGTTCTTC. This chain joins TRBV12-5 and TRBJ2-1, with a tentative D call TRBD2 (5 bases). The CDR3 length is 14 residues. Trimming shortened V by 1 base and J by 8 bases, and 12 bases separated the two germline ends. The V gene's germline CDR1 is LGHNT and CDR2 FRNRAP.

The chain uses TRBV28 and TRBJ1-5; 8 bases match TRBD1. Germline V gives CDR1 MDHEN, CDR2 SYDVKM. V was pared by 3 bases and J by 0 bases, with 16 bases of the junction left unmatched. CDR3 length: 20 amino acids. CDR3 amino acids: CASSFDRTGGELYSNQPQHF. CDR3 nucleotide sequence: TGTGCCAGCAGTTTCGACAGAACAGGGGGGGAACTTTATAGCAATCAGCCCCAGCATTTT. The full variable domain, its missing parts supplied by reference TRBV28 and TRBJ1-5, is DVKVTQSSRYLVKRTGEKVFLECVQDMDHENMFWYRQDPGLGLRLIYFSYDVKMKEKGDIPEGYSVSREKKERFSLILESASTNQTSMYLCASSFDRTGGELYSNQPQHFGDGTRLSIL.

A single count supports this clone. Written as DNA, the CDR3 is TGTGCCAGCAGTTACTCAGACGGTGCCGGGGCCAACGTCCTGACTTTC. Protein sequence: CASSYSDGAGANVLTF. This chain joins TRBV6-5 and TRBJ2-6, with D unclear. The CDR3 runs 16 residues. The V end was cut by 0 bases, the J end by 4 bases, with 10 bases between. Germline-derived CDR1 and CDR2 are MNHEY and SVGAGI.

Here the CDR3 DNA reads TGTGCCACCAGCAGAGATTATCCAGATAGTGAGCAGTTCTTC. This gives the protein CATSRDYPDSEQFF. The V call is TRBV15, the J call TRBJ2-1; D gene uncertain. V was cut by 0 bases and J by 9 bases, with 12 bases left in between. Germline values: CDR1 LNHNV, CDR2 YYDKDF (reference sequence). This CDR3 is built from 14 residues.

This chain links TRBV7-2 with TRBJ1-1; no clear D. V was trimmed by 5 bases and J by 4 bases, leaving 14 bases between them. CDR3 length: 14 residues. Germline values: CDR1 SGHTA, CDR2 FQGNSA. CDR3 coding DNA: TGTGCCAGCAGCGTACAGCCCGGCGTCACTGAAGCTTTCTTT. Amino acid sequence: CASSVQPGVTEAFF.

J is TRBJ1-3 and V is TRBV4-1; no reliable D call. CDR1 is MGHRA and CDR2 is YSYEKL in the germline V gene. Trimming pared 4 bases from V and 0 bases from J, leaving 13 bases between. The CDR3 has 16 amino acids. This chain's CDR3 is CASSLPPGSSGNTIYF. CDR3 sequence (DNA): TGCGCCAGCAGCCTACCCCCGGGGTCCTCTGGAAACACCATATATTTT.

In DNA form, the CDR3 reads TGTGCCAGCAGCAGGACGCGAGTCTCTGGAAACACCATATATTTT. Translated, it gives CASSRTRVSGNTIYF. The V and J genes are TRBV6-5 and TRBJ1-3, with D uncertain. CDR3 length equals 15 residues. The germline gives CDR1 MNHEY, CDR2 SVGAGI. The ends were cut back, 6 bases at V and 0 bases at J, with 12 bases in the middle.

Written as DNA, the CDR3 is TGCAGCGTTGAAAAGGGGACAGTCTATGGCTACACCTTC. This codes for CSVEKGTVYGYTF. The rearrangement links TRBV29-1 to TRBJ1-2, with 7 bases identical to TRBD1. Trimming at V came to 2 bases and at J to 4 bases, leaving 4 bases not matched to a gene. The CDR3 is 13 residues long. Germline V gene data show CDR1 as SQVTM and CDR2 as ANQGSEA.

The rearrangement joins TRBV4-1 to TRBJ1-6; D call uncertain. This CDR3 contains 14 residues. The germline V gene has CDR1 MGHRA and CDR2 YSYEKL. V dropped 4 bases and J dropped 8 bases, with 12 bases sitting between them. For the CDR3, the DNA is TGCGCCAGCAGCCCCGGCGTGCTGGATTCACCCCTCCACTTT. Translating it yields CASSPGVLDSPLHF.